This paragraph reports one T cell receptor beta chain. Its specific antigen is unknown. No base quality values were provided; no much bigger clone lies one nucleotide off. The data were obtained in a study of control samples from healthy donors and cancer patients (TCRdb year 2020). The CDR3 numbers 13 residues from cysteine through phenylalanine. Kept here is only the CDR3 DNA, which spans 39 bases and is read in frame from base 1. V was cut back by 6 bases and J by 3 bases, leaving a gap of 13 bases between them. Per the germline V gene, SQVTM is the CDR1 and ANQGSEA is the CDR2. Preparation of the library involved the immunoSEQ multiplex PCR assay. TCRdb limited this immuneACCESS table to in-frame rearrangements with V and J called. A share of clones is missing; checked studies link under half to unresolved V genes, and the rest is unexplained. The sample yields roughly 150,000 clones; roughly 93% were counted once. The biggest ten clones account for roughly 2.3% of the sample.

The V and J segments used are TRBV29-1 and TRBJ2-3; the D segment cannot be called with confidence. This receptor was taken from a man between 45 and 60 years old in good health. Sequenced material: blood. The CDR3 protein is CSVMARFTDTQYF. DNA sequence: TGCAGCGTGATGGCCCGTTTTACAGATACGCAGTATTTT.